The clone carrying this TCR beta chain was seen ten or more times. Its specificity is unknown. The data stem from a study of T-cell reconstitution after alpha-beta-depleted transplantation in children. General study findings and limits: Certain patients had high TCRbeta diversity at day 60, and it came from recipient T cells and thymic progenitors that survived. T-cell counts and diversity at one year post-transplant came mainly from newly produced T cells. At around two months after transplant, the alpha-beta T cells were reportedly derived from several hundred expanded clones that came from non-depleted graft cells.

Preparation of the TCRbeta library involved a method that used unique molecular identifiers. TCRdb re-derived calls from the PCR reads in MiXCR, one entry per CDR3 protein. Altogether 700,000 to 850,000 distinct CDR3 sequences are present, 16% being singletons, with the ten largest covering around 4.5%. The CDR3 loop spans 15 amino acids. CDR1 and CDR2 (germline): MGHRA, YSYEKL. Trimming cost V 3 bases and J 7 bases; bases outside gene matches: 9. The sample in question was PBMCs, mostly from graft donor cells, obtained 360 days after TCRalphabeta/CD19-depleted stem cell transplant. V is TRBV4-1 and J is TRBJ2-7, with 10 bases fitting TRBD2. This receptor was identified in a male patient younger than 18 who had a stem cell transplant for acute lymphoblastic leukemia, so the T cells may come from the graft donor. The CDR3 bases are TGCGCCAGCAGCCACCCCAGCGGGAGGGCCCGAGAGCAGTACTTC. Protein sequence: CASSHPSGRAREQYF.